This T cell receptor beta chain appears in the sequencing data of a study of cytomegalovirus exposure and HLA in healthy donors. Trimming stripped 0 bases from V and 5 bases from J, with 11 bases between. Germline assignment: CDR1 WSHSY and CDR2 SAAADI. The CDR3 runs 15 residues. Details on this clone: Its antigen is not identified.

The study ran its PCR with 60 Vbeta and 13 Jbeta primers. Assay used: immunoSEQ multiplex PCR; TCRdb lists only in-frame clones, some missing. The sample contains 140,000 or so clones, over 80% of which appear only once. Study-wide results and caveats: Presence/absence analyses treated sequencing depth as roughly uniform across donors. Specificity of three CMV-associated chains for CMV antigens was verified in vitro. Likely technical artifact: a cluster of highly shared sequence variants.

The sequence was collected from a female donor in good health and CMV-seronegative. The sample taken for sequencing was PBMCs. The rearrangement links TRBV10-2 to TRBJ1-5; no definite D call. Written as DNA, the CDR3 is TGCGCCAGCAGTGAGTCGATTCCCGGGGATCAGCCCCAGCATTTT. Amino acids: CASSESIPGDQPQHF.